The entry below gives a single TCR beta chain sequence along with its context. Its matching antigen is unknown. The treatment: roughly 10-day PBMC culture with coronavirus spike peptide pools or control peptides (ViraFEST assay). ViraFEST stimulated the growth of antigen-specific T cells using peptide pools and subsequently profiled their TCRs by sequencing. This record belongs to a study of vaccination and CD4 T cells after COVID-19. The length of the CDR3 is 15 residues. Trimming cost V 0 bases and J 3 bases, with 8 bases left between them. The germline V gene has CDR1 MGHRA and CDR2 YSYEKL. Cultured CD4+ T cell DNA underwent sequencing with the Oncomine TCR Beta short-read assay. TCRdb ran MiXCR on the PCR reads and lists one entry per CDR3 protein. The sample holds around 12,000 distinct CDR3 sequences, 60% to 75% seen once.

The sequence came from a human donor who had recovered from COVID-19. The source material was CD4+ T cells from blood, cultured in vitro. The chain carries TRBV4-1 and TRBJ1-4; D is perhaps TRBD1 (5 bases). CDR3 loop: CASSQERGSNEKLFF. In DNA form, the CDR3 reads TGCGCCAGCAGCCAAGAGAGGGGCTCTAATGAAAAACTGTTTTTT.